This T cell receptor beta chain was profiled in a study of cytotoxic CD8 clonotypes in ibrutinib-treated CLL. TCRdb's copy holds only in-frame clones and misses some; the assay was immunoSEQ multiplex PCR. This table has about 300,000 clones, roughly two thirds appearing once. Per germline, CDR1 SGHDN and CDR2 FVKESK. V was pared by 1 base and J by 8 bases, with 14 bases between. This CDR3 comprises 14 residues. This chain uses TRBV14 with TRBJ1-2; TRBD1 might be the D (6 bases). Sequencing used PBMCs, obtained after 36 months of ibrutinib treatment. The TCR was taken from a human donor with chronic lymphocytic leukemia. CDR3 sequence (DNA): TGTGCCAGCAGCCAAGCGGGGGCAGGGACCGGCTACACCTTC. Residues: CASSQAGAGTGYTF.